This TCR beta chain was sequenced for a study of cytomegalovirus exposure and HLA in healthy donors. This clone is a singleton in its sample. V lost 3 bases and J lost 7, with 23 bases in between. CDR3 length: 17 residues. Germline CDR1 reads SGHVS; CDR2 reads FNYEAQ. Primers: 60 Vbeta forward and 13 Jbeta reverse. Generated by immunoSEQ multiplex PCR, the TCRdb table keeps only in-frame clones and is missing some. The table records 150,000 to 200,000 clones, 80% to 90% of them present only once. The TCR comes from a woman aged 18-29 years in good health and CMV-seronegative. The V gene is TRBV7-6, the J gene TRBJ2-3, with D perhaps TRBD1 (5 bases). Sequencing used PBMCs. CDR3 nucleotide sequence: TGTGCCAGCAGCTTCCACCCCATCGAAGGCAGGGCCCATACGCAGTATTTT. Its protein product is CASSFHPIEGRAHTQYF.